This T cell receptor beta chain was identified in a study of blood T cell repertoires in COVID-19 (TCRdb year 2020). Some background on the complete study: Collaborator samples came from the United States, Italy and Spain and covered acute and convalescent phases of COVID-19. The dataset comprised deeply sampled blood TCRbeta repertoires from subjects exposed to, actively infected with, or recovered from COVID-19. Where available, HLA class I and class II types were obtained from metadata supplied by the sample provider rather than from assay-based typing. The sample metadata nearly always contained a de-identified subject ID, COVID-19 status, age in years and sex. A freely available public database, intended as a resource for researchers studying the immune response to SARS-CoV-2, is where the repertoires were released. The samples were drawn from two sources: the first 160 participants of the ongoing ImmuneRACE study, and 1,254 subjects contributed by 6 global collaborators. The material from the prospective study consisted of cDNA or gDNA derived from T cells, B-cell-depleted T cells, or PBMCs.

The collaborating institutions used their own protocols to collect whole blood in K2EDTA tubes. For TCRbeta analysis, collaborator samples were shipped as frozen whole blood, as isolated PBMCs, or as DNA extracted from either sample type. Broader findings and caveats from the paper: The amount of clinical and demographic metadata varied by source and participant and was provided uncurated.

Trimmed from V: 10 bases; trimmed from J: 0 bases; junction bases lacking a gene match: 9. According to the germline V gene (reference sequence), CDR1 reads MNHEY and CDR2 reads SMNVEV. The CDR3 starts with the cysteine, ends with the phenylalanine, and has 15 residues. Only the CDR3 part of the read is kept: 45 bases, read in frame from the first base. To note about this clone: Its antigen specificity is not known. No clone much larger than this one lies a single base away; base qualities are absent.

TCRbeta CDR3 regions were amplified from genomic DNA by means of the immunoSEQ Assay, a bias-controlled multiplex PCR. In the authors' own workflow: Nucleated cell counts per sample were estimated from amplification of reference gene primers within the assay. To quantify the absolute abundance of each unique TCRbeta CDR3 rearrangement, sequence reads were collapsed and filtered. Productive Simpson clonality was computed per sample as the square root of Simpson's diversity index over productive rearrangements. TCRdb stores this immuneACCESS table with in-frame sequences only. Part of the clones is absent; in the studies checked, under half of the shortfall reflects unresolved V genes, and no reason is known for the rest. V, J and clone size are those of that table, while D and trimming were read from the DNA. This sample has 450,000 to 500,000 clones in its table, and over 75% of those were observed once. Roughly 3.2% of the sample comes from the top ten.

The specimen was peripheral blood. The receptor was derived from a human donor in a cohort sampled during active COVID-19. This chain joins TRBV27 to TRBJ1-5, with 7 central nucleotides matching TRBD1. The nucleotides read TGTGCCACCTCGGGACAGCCCTATAGCAATCAGCCCCAGCATTTT. This gives the protein CATSGQPYSNQPQHF.